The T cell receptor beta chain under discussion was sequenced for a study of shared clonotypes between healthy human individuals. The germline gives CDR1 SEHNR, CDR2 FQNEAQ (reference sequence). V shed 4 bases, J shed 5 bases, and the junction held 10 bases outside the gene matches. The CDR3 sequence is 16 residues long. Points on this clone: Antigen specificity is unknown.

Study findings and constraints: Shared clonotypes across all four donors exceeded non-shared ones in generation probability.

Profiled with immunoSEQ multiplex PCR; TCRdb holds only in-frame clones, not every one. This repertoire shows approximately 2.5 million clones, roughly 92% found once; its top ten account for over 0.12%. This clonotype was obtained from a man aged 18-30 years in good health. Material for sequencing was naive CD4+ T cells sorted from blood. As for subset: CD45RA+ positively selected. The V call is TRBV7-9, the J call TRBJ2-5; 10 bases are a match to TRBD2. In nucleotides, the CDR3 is TGTGCCAGCAGCTCATCCGGTAGCGGGAGGATGGAGACCCAGTACTTC. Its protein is CASSSSGSGRMETQYF.